The 8 T cell receptor beta chains below were found in one sample sequenced in a study of beta chain features in type 1 diabetes. Expressed TCRB transcripts were sequenced after all isolated RNA was converted to cDNA. The protocol was immunoSEQ multiplex PCR, while the TCRdb copy is restricted to in-frame clones and leaves out a portion. Of almost 350,000 clones listed, approximately 8.2% are singletons. The sample was central memory CD4+ T cells from blood. The source is a woman in her late teens or twenties in good health.

The CDR3 DNA sequence: TGCGCCAGCAGCTTGAGCACTAGCGGGAACCAAGAGACCCAGTACTTC. Protein: CASSLSTSGNQETQYF. V usage is TRBV5-1 and J usage is TRBJ2-5; 10 bases align to TRBD2. V shed 1 base and J 0 bases; nucleotides not matched to a gene: 3. CDR1 is SGHRS and CDR2 is YFSETQ in the germline V gene. CDR3 length equals 16 residues.

The CDR3 DNA is TGTGCCAGCAGCTCAAGGGAGGCGGAGCAGTACTTC. It yields the protein CASSSREAEQYF. V gene TRBV7-3 combines with J gene TRBJ2-7, with D possibly matching TRBD2 (6 bases). The CDR3 spans 12 residues. The germline V and J ends were trimmed by 4 bases and 7 bases, with 11 bases remaining between them. Germline CDR1 SGHTA, CDR2 FQGTGA. Variable domain in full (rest from reference TRBV7-3 and TRBJ2-7): GAGVSQTPSNKVTEKGKYVELRCDPISGHTALYWYRQSLGQGPEFLIYFQGTGAADDSGLPNDRFFAVRPEGSVSTLKIQRTERGDSAVYLCASSSREAEQYFGPGTRLTVT.

As to this clone: This clone may be a read error of a much larger clone one base away. In DNA form, the CDR3 reads TGTGCCAGCAGCTCTCCTAGCACAGATACGCAGTATTTT. Translated: CASSSPSTDTQYF. This sequence joins TRBV4-1 and TRBJ2-3; D not resolved. CDR1 is MGHRA and CDR2 is YSYEKL in the germline V gene. This CDR3 has 13 amino acids.

The CDR3 region has the DNA TGTGCCAGCAGCGTCCGGAGGGCAGCGGGTGAGCAGTTCTTC. Its translation: CASSVRRAAGEQFF. This chain uses TRBV9 with TRBJ2-1; tentatively, D is TRBD2 (6 bases). The V gene's germline CDR1 is SGDLS and CDR2 YYNGEE. The CDR3 has 14 residues. V was pared by 2 bases and J by 9 bases, with 15 bases between.

Only a few counts were recorded for this clone. The gene calls are TRBV7-2 and TRBJ2-7, with a possible D match to TRBD2 (5 bases). Deletions cut 1 base from V and 1 base from J, with 11 bases between. Germline V gives CDR1 SGHTA, CDR2 FQGNSA. This CDR3 is 15 amino acids long. In nucleotides, the CDR3 is TGTGCCAGCAGCTTAGTACTAGGCAATTCCTACGAGCAGTACTTC. Protein: CASSLVLGNSYEQYF.

This clone showed up just a few times. At one end the junction does not follow the germline gene, possibly because of a read error. This chain links TRBV2 with TRBJ2-7; D could derive from TRBD1 or TRBD2 (5 bases each). CDR1 and CDR2 (germline): SNHLY, FYNNEI. The CDR3 consists of 11 residues. DNA for the CDR3: TGTGCCAGCAGCGGGCACCGGGACCCCATCTTC. Its protein is CASSGHRDPIF.

J is TRBJ1-4 and V is TRBV18; the D is unclear. The CDR3 length is 13 residues. The V and J ends lost 2 bases and 0 bases respectively, with 1 base between them. The germline gives CDR1 KGHSH, CDR2 LQKENI. The CDR3 sequence: CASSPSTNEKLFF. In DNA, the CDR3 is TGTGCCAGCTCACCATCAACTAATGAAAAACTGTTTTTT. Full variable domain (outside the CDR3, taken from reference TRBV18 and TRBJ1-4): NAGVMQNPRHLVRRRGQEARLRCSPMKGHSHVYWYRQLPEEGLKFMVYLQKENIIDESGMPKERFSAEFPKEGPSILRIQQVVRGDSAAYFCASSPSTNEKLFFGSGTQLSVL.

This rearrangement joins TRBV6-5 to TRBJ2-3; D remains ambiguous. Germline CDR1 and CDR2: MNHEY and SVGAGI. The CDR3 consists of 16 residues. V gave up 2 bases and J gave up 0 bases, with 12 bases separating them. The CDR3 reads CASSYQRLPSTDTQYF. The CDR3 DNA is TGTGCCAGCAGTTACCAAAGACTCCCGAGCACAGATACGCAGTATTTT.